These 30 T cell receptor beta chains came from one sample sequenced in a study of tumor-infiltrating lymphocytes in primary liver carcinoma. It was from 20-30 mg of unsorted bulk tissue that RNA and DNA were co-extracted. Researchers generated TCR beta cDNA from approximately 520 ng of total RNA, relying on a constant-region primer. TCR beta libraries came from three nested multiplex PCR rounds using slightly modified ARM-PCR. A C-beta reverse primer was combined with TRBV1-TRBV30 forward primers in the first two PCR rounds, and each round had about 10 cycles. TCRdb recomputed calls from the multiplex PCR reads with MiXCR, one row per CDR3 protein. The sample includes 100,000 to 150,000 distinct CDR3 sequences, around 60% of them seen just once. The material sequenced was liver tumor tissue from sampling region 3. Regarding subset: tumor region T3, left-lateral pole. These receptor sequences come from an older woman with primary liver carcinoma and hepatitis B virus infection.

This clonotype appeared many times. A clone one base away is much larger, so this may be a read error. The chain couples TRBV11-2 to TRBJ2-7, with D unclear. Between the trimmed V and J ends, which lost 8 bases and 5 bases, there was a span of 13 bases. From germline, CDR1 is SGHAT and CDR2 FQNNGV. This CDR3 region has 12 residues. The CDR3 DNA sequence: TGTGCCAGCGGCCAGTTTGTCAACGAGCAGTACTTC. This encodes CASGQFVNEQYF.

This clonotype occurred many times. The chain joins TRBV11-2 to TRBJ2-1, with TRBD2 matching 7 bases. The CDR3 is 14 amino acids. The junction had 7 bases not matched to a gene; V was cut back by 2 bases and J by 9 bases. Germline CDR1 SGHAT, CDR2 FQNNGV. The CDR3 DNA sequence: TGTGCCAGCAGCTTAATGCGGGAGTGGGGTGAGCAGTTCTTC. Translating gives CASSLMREWGEQFF.

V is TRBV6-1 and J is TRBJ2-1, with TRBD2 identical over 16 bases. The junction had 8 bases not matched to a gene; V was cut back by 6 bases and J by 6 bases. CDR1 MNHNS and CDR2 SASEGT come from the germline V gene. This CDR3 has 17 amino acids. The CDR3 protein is CASSYGTSGRASNEQFF. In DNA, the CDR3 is TGTGCCAGCAGCTACGGGACTAGCGGGAGGGCGTCCAATGAGCAGTTCTTC.

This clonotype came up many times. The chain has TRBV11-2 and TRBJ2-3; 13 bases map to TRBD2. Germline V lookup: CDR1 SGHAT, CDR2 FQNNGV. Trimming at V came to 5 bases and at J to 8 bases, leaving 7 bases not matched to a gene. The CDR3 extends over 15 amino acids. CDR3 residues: CASSAQLAGGGTQYF. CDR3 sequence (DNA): TGTGCCAGCAGCGCCCAACTAGCGGGAGGGGGTACGCAGTATTTT.

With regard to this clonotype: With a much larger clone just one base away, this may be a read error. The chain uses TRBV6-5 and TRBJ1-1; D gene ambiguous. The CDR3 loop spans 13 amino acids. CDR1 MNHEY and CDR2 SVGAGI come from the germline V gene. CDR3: CGSSEGWYTEAFF. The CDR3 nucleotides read TGTGGCAGCAGTGAGGGATGGTACACTGAAGCTTTCTTT.

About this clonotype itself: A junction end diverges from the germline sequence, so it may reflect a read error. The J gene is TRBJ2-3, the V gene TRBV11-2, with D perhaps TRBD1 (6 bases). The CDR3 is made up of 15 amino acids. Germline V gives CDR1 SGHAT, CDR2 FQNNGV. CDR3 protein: CASRPTGSSRDTQYF. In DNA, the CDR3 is TGTGCTAGCAGGCCGACAGGATCGTCGAGAGATACGCAGTATTTT.

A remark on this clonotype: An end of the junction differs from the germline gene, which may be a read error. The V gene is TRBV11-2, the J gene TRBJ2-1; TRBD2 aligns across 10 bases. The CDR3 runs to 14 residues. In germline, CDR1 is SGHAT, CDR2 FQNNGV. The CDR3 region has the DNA TGTGCCAGCAGGCCGGGACTAGCGTCCAATGAGCACTTCTTC. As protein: CASRPGLASNEHFF.

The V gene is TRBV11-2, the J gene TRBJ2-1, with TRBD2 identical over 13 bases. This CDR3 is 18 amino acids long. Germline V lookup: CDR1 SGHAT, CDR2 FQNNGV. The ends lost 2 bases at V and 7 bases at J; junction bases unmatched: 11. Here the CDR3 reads CASSLLLAGGSSFNEQFF. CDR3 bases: TGTGCCAGCAGCTTATTACTAGCGGGAGGGAGCTCCTTTAATGAGCAGTTCTTC.

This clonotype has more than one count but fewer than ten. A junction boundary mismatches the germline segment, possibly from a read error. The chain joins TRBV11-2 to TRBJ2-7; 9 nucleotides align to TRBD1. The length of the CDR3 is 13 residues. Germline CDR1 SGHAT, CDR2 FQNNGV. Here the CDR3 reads CASSRTGAYEHYF. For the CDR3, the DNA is TGTGCTAGCAGCCGGACAGGGGCCTACGAGCATTATTTC.

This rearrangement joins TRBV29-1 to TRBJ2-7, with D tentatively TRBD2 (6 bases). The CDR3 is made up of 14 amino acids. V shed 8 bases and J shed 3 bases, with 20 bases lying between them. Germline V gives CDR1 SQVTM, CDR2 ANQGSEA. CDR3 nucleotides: TGCAGCATTGCTCCGGCTAGCGACCGCTACGAGCAGTACTTC. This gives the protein CSIAPASDRYEQYF.

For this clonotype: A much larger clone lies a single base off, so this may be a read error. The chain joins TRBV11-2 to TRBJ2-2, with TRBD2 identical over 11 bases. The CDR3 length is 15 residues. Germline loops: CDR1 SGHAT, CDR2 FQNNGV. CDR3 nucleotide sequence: TGTGCCAGGAGCTGGGGACTAGCGGACACCGGGGAGCTGTTTTTT. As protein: CARSWGLADTGELFF.

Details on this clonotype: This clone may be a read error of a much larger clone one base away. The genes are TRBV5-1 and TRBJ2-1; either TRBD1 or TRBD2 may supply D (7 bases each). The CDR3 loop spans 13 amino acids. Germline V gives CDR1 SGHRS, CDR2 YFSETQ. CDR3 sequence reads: CAGSLQGRDEQFF. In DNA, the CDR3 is TGCGCCGGCAGCTTACAGGGGAGGGATGAGCAGTTCTTC.

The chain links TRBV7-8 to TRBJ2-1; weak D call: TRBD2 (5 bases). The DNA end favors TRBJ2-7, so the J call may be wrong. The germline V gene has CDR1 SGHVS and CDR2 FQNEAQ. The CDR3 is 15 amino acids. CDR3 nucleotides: TGTGCCAGCAGCTCGGTCTTCGGGGTTTGGTATGAGCAGTACTTC. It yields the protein CASSSVFGVWYEQYF.

The CDR3 is CASSNSHGSGRETQYF. CDR3 DNA sequence: TGTGCCAGTAGCAACTCCCATGGTAGCGGGAGAGAGACCCAGTACTTC. This chain connects TRBV11-2 to TRBJ2-5; 9 bases agree with TRBD2. Germline loops: CDR1 SGHAT, CDR2 FQNNGV. Trimming removed 9 bases from V and 4 bases from J; junction bases left unmatched: 15. This CDR3 has 16 residues.

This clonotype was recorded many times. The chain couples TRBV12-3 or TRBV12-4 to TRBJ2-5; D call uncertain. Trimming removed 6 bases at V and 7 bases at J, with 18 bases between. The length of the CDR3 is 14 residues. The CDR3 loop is CASSGRSGYRTQYF. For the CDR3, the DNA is TGTGCCAGCAGCGGCCGCTCTGGATATCGGACCCAGTACTTC.

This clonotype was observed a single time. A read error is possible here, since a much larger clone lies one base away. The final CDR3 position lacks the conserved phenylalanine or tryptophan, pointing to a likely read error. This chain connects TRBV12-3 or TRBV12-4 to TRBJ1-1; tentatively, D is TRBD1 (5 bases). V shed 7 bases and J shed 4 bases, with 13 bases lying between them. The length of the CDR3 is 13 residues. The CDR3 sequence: CASTNPGGTEAFL. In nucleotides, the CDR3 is TGTGCCAGCACCAATCCTGGGGGCACTGAAGCTTTCTTA.

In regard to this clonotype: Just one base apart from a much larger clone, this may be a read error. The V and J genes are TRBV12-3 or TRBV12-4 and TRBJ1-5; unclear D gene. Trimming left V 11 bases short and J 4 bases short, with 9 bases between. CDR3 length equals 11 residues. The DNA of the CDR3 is TGTGCCTCAGGCAGGAATCAGCCCCAGCATTTT. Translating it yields CASGRNQPQHF.

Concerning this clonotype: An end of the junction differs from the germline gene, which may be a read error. This chain's CDR3 is CASSSARLQRADTQYF. The CDR3 DNA follows: TGTGCCAGCAGCTCAGCCCGGTTACAGAGGGCAGATACGCAATATTTT. The V gene is TRBV11-2, the J gene TRBJ2-3, with a tentative D call TRBD2 (5 bases). The CDR3 extends over 16 amino acids. Germline loops: CDR1 SGHAT, CDR2 FQNNGV.

This chain's CDR3 is CASSGQVSTGELFF. In DNA form, the CDR3 reads TGCGCCAGCAGTGGACAGGTGAGCACCGGTGAGTTGTTTTTT. The chain recombines TRBV10-1 with TRBJ2-2; TRBD1 is a possible D gene (6 bases). The CDR3 covers 14 residues. V was shortened by 4 bases and J by 15 bases, with 21 bases between the two germline ends. Germline V CDR1 and CDR2: WNHNN, SYGVQD (reference sequence).

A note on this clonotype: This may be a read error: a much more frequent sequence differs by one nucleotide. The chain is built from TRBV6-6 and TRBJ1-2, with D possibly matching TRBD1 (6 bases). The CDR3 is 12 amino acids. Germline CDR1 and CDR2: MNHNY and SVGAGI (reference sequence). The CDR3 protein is CASTQGNYDYTF. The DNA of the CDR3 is TGTGCCAGCACCCAGGGGAACTATGACTACACCTTC.

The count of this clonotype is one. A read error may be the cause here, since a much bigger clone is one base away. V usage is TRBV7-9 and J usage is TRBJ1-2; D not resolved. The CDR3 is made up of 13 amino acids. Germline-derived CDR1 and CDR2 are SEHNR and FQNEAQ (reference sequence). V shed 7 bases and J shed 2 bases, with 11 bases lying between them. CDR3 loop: CASNNHLNYGYTF. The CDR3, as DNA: TGTGCCAGCAACAACCACCTCAACTATGGCTACACCTTC.

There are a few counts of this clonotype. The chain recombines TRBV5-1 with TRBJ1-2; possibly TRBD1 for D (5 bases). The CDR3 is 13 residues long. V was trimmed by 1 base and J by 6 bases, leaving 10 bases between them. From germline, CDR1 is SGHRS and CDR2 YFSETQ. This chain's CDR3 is CASSLQGVDGYTF. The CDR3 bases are TGCGCCAGCAGCTTGCAAGGGGTGGATGGCTACACCTTC.

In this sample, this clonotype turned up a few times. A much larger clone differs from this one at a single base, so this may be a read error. DNA for the CDR3: TGTGCCAGCAGTGGCCCCTGTGCCGGACAGGGGGCCTACGAGCAGTACTTC. It specifies CASSGPCAGQGAYEQYF. The rearrangement links TRBV6-1 to TRBJ2-7; TRBD1 matches at 10 bases. CDR3 length: 17 residues. The germline V gene encodes CDR1 MNHNS and CDR2 SASEGT. V gave up 4 bases and J gave up 2 bases; unmatched junction bases: 11.

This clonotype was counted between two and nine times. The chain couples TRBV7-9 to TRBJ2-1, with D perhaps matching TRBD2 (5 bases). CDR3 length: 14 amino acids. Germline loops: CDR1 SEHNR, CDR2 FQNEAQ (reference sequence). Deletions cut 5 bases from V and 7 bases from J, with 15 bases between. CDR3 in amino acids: CASSNQDSLNEQFF. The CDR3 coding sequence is TGTGCCAGCAGCAACCAGGACTCCTTAAATGAGCAGTTCTTC.

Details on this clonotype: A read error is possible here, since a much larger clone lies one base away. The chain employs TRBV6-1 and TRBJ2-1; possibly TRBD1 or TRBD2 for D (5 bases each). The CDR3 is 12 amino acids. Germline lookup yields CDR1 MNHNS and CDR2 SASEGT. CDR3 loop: CASGEQDSEQFF. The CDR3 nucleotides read TGTGCCAGCGGTGAACAGGACTCTGAGCAGTTCTTC.

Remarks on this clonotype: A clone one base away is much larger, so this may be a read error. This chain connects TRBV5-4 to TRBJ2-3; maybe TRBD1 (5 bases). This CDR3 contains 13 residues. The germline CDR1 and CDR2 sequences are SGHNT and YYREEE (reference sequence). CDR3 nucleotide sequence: TGTGCCAGCAGCCCGGCATGGGGCGATACGCGGTATTTT. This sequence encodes CASSPAWGDTRYF.

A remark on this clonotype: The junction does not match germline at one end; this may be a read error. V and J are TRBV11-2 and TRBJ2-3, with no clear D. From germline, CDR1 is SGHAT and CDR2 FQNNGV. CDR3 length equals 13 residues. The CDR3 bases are TGTGCCAGCACCACCCTGGTTGCAGATATGCAGTATTTT. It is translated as CASTTLVADMQYF.

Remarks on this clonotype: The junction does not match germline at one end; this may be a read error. CDR3 sequence: CASSAGGGTGELLF. The CDR3 DNA is TGTGCCAGCAGCGCAGGGGGCGGCACCGGAGAGCTGTTATTT. The chain links TRBV7-9 to TRBJ2-2; 8 nucleotides line up with TRBD1. Looked up from germline, CDR1 is SEHNR and CDR2 is FQNEAQ (reference sequence). This CDR3 is built from 14 residues. Supplemented by reference TRBV7-9 and TRBJ2-2, the full variable domain reads DTGVSQNPRHKITKRGQNVTFRCDPISEHNRLYWYRQTLGQGPEFLTYFQNEAQLEKSRLLSDRFSAERPKGSFSTLEIQRTEQGDSAMYLCASSAGGGTGELLFGEGSRLTVL.

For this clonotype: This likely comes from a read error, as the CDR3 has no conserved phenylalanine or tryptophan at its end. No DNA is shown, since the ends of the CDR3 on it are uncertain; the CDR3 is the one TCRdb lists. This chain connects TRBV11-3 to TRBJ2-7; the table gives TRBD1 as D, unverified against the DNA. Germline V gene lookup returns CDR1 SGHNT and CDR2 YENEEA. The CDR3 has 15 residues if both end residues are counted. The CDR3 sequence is CASSPGTGDNYEQCL.

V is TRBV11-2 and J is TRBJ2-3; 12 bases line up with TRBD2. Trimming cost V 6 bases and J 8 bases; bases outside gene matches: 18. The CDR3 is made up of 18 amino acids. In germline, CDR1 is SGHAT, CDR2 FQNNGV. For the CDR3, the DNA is TGTGCCAGCAGGCCTCAGGCGGCTAGCGGGAGGGCAGGGGGTACGCAGTATTTT. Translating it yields CASRPQAASGRAGGTQYF.